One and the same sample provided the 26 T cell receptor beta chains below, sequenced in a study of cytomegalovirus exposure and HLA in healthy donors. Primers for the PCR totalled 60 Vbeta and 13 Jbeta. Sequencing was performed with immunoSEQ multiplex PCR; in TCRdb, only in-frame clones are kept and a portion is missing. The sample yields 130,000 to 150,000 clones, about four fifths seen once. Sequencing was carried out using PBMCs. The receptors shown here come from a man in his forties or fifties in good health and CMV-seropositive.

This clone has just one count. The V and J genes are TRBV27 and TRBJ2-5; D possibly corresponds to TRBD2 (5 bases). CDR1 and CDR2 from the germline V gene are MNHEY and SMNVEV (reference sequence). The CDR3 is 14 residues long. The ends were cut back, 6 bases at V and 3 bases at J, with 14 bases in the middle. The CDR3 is CASRATGIKETQYF. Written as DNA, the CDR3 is TGTGCCAGCAGAGCAACCGGGATTAAAGAGACCCAGTACTTC.

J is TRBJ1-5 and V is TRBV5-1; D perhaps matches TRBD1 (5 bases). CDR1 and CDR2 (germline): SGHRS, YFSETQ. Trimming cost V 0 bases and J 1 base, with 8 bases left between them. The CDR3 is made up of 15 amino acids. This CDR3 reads CASSLDGASNQPQHF. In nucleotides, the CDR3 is TGCGCCAGCAGCTTGGATGGGGCAAGCAATCAGCCCCAGCATTTT.

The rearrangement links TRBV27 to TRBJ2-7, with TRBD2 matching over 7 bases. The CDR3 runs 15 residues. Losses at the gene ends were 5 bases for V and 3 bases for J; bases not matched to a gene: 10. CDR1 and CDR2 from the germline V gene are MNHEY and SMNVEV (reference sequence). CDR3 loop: CASSPGQGLSYEQYF. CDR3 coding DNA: TGTGCCAGCAGTCCGGGTCAGGGACTAAGCTACGAGCAGTACTTC.

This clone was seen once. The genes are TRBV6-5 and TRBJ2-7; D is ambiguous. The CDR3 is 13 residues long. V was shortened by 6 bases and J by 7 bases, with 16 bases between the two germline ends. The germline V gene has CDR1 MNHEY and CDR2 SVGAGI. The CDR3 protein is CASRLTGSREQYF. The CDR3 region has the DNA TGTGCCAGCAGGCTGACTGGGTCTCGTGAGCAGTACTTC.

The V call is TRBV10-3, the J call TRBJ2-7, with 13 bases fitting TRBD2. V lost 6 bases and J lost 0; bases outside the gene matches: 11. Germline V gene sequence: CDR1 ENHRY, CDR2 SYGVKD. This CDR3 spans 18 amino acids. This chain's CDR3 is CAISAGLAGTLSSYEQYF. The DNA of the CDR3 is TGTGCCATCAGCGCGGGACTAGCGGGGACGCTAAGCTCCTACGAGCAGTACTTC.

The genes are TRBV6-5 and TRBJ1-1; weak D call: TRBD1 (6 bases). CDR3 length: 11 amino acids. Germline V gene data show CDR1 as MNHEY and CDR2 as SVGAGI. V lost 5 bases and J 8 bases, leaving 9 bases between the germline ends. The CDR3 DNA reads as TGTGCCAGCAGTACGGACAGAGAAGCTTTCTTT. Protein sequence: CASSTDREAFF.

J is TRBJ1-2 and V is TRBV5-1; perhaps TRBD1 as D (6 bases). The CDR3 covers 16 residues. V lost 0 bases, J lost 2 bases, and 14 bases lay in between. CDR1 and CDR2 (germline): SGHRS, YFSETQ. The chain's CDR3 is CASSLAGGAQNYGYTF. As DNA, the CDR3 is TGCGCCAGCAGCTTGGCGGGGGGGGCCCAGAACTATGGCTACACCTTC. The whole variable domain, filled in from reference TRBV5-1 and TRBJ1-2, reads KAGVTQTPRYLIKTRGQQVTLSCSPISGHRSVSWYQQTPGQGLQFLFEYFSETQRNKGNFPGRFSGRQFSNSRSEMNVSTLELGDSALYLCASSLAGGAQNYGYTFGSGTRLTVV.

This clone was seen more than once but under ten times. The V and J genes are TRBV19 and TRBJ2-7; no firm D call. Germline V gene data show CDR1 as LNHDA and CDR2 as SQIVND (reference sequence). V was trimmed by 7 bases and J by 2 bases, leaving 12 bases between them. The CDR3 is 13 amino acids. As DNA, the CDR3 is TGTGCCAGTAAAGGAGTCACTACCTACGAGCAGTACTTC. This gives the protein CASKGVTTYEQYF.

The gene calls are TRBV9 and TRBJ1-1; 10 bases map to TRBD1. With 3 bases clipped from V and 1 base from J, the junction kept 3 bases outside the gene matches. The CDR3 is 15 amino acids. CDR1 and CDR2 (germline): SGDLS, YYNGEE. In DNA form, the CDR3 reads TGTGCCAGCAGCGAAGGGGACAGGGGGAACACTGAAGCTTTCTTT. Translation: CASSEGDRGNTEAFF.

In DNA, the CDR3 is TGCGCCAGCAGCTTTACCGGGATGAGCACAGATACGCAGTATTTT. Translating gives CASSFTGMSTDTQYF. V is TRBV5-1 and J is TRBJ2-3; D possibly corresponds to TRBD2 (5 bases). The CDR3 spans 15 residues. The V gene lost 2 bases and the J gene lost 0 bases, with 10 bases spanning the gap. Per the germline V gene, CDR1 is SGHRS and CDR2 is YFSETQ.

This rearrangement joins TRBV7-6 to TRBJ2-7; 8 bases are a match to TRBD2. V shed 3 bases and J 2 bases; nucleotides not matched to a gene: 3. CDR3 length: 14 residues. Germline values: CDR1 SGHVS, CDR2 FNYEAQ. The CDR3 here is CASSLAGGTYEQYF. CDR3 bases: TGTGCCAGCAGCTTGGCGGGGGGTACCTACGAGCAGTACTTC.

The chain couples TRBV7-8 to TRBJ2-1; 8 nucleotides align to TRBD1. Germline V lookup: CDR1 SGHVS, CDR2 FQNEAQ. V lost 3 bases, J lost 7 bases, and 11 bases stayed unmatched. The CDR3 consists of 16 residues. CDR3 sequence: CASSFLTGARGNEQFF. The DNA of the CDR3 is TGTGCCAGCAGCTTTCTGACAGGGGCCAGGGGGAATGAGCAGTTCTTC.

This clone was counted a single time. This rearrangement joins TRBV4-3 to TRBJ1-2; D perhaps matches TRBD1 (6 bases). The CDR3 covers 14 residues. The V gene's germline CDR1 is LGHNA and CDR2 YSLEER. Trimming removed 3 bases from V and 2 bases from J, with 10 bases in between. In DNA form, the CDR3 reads TGCGCCAGCAGCCATGGGGGCGCGAACTATGGCTACACCTTC. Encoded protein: CASSHGGANYGYTF.

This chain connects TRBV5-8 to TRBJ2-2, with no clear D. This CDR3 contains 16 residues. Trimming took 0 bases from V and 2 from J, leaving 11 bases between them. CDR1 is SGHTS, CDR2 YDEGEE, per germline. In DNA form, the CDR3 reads TGTGCCAGCAGCTTGGTCTTAACCAGAAACACCGGGGAGCTGTTTTTT. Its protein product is CASSLVLTRNTGELFF.

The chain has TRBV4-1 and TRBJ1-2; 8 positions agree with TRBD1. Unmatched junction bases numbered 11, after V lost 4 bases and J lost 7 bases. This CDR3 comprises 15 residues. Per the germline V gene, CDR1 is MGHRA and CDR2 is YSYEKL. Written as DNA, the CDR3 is TGCGCCAGCAGCCCCCAGACAGGGGCCCTCCGTGGCTACACCTTC. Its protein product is CASSPQTGALRGYTF.

Written as DNA, the CDR3 is TGTGCCAGCAGTTTTTTTAAACCCGCCGGGACAGGGGGCGGACGCTATGGCTACACCTTC. Translating gives CASSFFKPAGTGGGRYGYTF. The genes are TRBV28 and TRBJ1-2; TRBD1 matches at 12 bases. The CDR3 sequence is 20 residues long. Germline trimming cut 3 bases from V and 4 bases from J; bases unmatched to any gene: 18. The V gene's germline CDR1 is MDHEN and CDR2 SYDVKM.

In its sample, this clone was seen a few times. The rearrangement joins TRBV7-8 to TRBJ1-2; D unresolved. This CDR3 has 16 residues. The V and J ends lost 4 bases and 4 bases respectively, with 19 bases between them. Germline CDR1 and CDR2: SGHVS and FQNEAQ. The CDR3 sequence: CASSSNWASQTYGYTF. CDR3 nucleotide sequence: TGTGCCAGCAGCTCCAACTGGGCATCCCAGACCTATGGCTACACCTTC.

The CDR3 coding sequence is TGCGCCAGCAGCCCCGGACTAGCGGGGGGGTCTGAGCAGTTCTTC. Translated, it gives CASSPGLAGGSEQFF. The chain uses TRBV5-1 and TRBJ2-1; 15 bases align to TRBD2. Germline CDR1 reads SGHRS; CDR2 reads YFSETQ. The CDR3 is 15 residues long. V was clipped by 4 bases and J by 9 bases; unmatched bases: 5.

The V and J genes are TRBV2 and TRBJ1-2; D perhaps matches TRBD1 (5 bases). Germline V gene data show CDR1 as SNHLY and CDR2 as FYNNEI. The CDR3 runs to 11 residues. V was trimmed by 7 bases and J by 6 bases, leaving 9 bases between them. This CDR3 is CASTLQDGYTF. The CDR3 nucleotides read TGTGCCAGCACGTTACAGGATGGCTACACCTTC.

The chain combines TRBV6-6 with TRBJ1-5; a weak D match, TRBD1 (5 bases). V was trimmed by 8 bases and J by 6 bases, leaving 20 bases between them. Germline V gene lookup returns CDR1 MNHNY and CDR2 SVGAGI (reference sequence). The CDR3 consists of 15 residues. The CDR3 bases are TGTGCCAGCGCCCTTGGGGCCATTCACATTCAGCCCCAGCATTTT. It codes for CASALGAIHIQPQHF.

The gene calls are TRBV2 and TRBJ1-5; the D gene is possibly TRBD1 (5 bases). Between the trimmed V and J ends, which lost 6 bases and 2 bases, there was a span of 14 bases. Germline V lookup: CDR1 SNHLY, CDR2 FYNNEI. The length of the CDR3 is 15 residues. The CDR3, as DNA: TGTGCCAGCAGAGGCCAGGGTCTGGGCAATCAGCCCCAGCATTTT. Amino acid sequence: CASRGQGLGNQPQHF.

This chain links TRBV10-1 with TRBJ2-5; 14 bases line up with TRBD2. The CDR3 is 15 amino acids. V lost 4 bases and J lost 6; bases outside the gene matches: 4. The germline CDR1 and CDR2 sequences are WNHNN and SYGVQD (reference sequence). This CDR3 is CASSGGLAGEKTQYF. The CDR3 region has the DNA TGCGCCAGCAGTGGGGGACTAGCGGGAGAGAAGACCCAGTACTTC.

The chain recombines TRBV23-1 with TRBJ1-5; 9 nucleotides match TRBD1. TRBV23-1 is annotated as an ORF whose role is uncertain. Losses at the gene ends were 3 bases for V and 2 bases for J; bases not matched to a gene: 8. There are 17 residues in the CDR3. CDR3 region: CASSQAGTGLRNQPQHF. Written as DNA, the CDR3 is TGCGCCAGCAGTCAGGCCGGGACAGGGCTCCGCAATCAGCCCCAGCATTTT.

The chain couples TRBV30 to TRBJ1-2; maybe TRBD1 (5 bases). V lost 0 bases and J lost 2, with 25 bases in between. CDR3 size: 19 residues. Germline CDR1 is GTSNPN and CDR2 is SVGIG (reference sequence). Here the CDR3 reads CAWSVLRHRSTSKNYGYTF. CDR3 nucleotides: TGTGCCTGGAGTGTACTGCGTCACAGGAGTACTTCCAAGAACTATGGCTACACCTTC.

The CDR3 reads CASSEPGLANTGELFF. In DNA form, the CDR3 reads TGTGCCAGCAGCGAGCCGGGACTAGCGAACACCGGGGAGCTGTTTTTT. This chain links TRBV5-6 with TRBJ2-2; 8 nucleotides agree with TRBD2. The CDR3 is made up of 16 amino acids. V lost 4 bases to trimming and J lost 0 bases; unmatched junction nucleotides: 5. Germline lookup yields CDR1 SGHDT and CDR2 YYEEEE.

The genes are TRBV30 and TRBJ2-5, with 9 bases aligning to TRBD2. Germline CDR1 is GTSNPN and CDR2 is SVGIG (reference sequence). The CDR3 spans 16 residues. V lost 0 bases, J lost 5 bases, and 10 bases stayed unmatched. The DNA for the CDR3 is TGTGCCTGGAGTGTACGCGGGCTAGCGGGATCCGAGACCCAGTACTTC. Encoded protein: CAWSVRGLAGSETQYF.